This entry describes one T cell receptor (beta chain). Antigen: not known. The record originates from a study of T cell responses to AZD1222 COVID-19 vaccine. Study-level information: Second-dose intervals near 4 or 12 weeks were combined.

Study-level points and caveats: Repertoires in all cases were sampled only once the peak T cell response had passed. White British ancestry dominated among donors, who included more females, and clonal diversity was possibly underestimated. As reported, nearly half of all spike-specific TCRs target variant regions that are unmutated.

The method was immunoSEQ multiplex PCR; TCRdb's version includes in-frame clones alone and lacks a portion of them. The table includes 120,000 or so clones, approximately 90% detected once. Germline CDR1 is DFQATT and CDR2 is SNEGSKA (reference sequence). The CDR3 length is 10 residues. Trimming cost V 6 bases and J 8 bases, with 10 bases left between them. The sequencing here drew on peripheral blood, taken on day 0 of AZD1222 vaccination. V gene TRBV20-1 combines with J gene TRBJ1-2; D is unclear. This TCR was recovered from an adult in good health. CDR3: CSARFAGYTF. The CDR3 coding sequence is TGCAGTGCCCGATTTGCCGGCTACACCTTC.